The entry below describes one TCR beta chain. No antigen is known for it. This entry belongs to a study of blood T cells in healthy people across ages. Study outcomes and limitations: Bulk PBMC profiling left naive and antigen-experienced comparisons inconclusive. Diversity of TCR beta correlated strongly with naive T cell percentage.

Ranging in age from about 6 to 95, the donors were healthy Caucasian individuals from Russia. It was roughly 10 milliliters of peripheral blood that were drawn from each donor. With a J-beta primer mix and a sample-barcoded 5' primer, a second PCR ran roughly 6 to 12 cycles. TCRdb re-called the 5' RACE reads with MiXCR, one entry per CDR3 protein. The sample gives hundreds of thousands of distinct CDR3 sequences, less than 70% of which show up once; roughly 40% is in the top ten. Specimen: blood. The clonotype originates from a man older than 75 in good health.

The CDR3 region has the DNA TGTGCCAGCAGCTTTGGCCGGGACTGGGTCTCCTACGAGCAGTACTTC. This gives the protein CASSFGRDWVSYEQYF. The chain combines TRBV11-2 with TRBJ2-7, with D possibly matching TRBD2 (6 bases). CDR3 length: 16 residues. Germline CDR1 is SGHAT and CDR2 is FQNNGV. Deletions cut 3 bases from V and 0 bases from J, with 15 bases between. The whole variable domain, filled in from reference TRBV11-2 and TRBJ2-7, reads EAGVAQSPRYKIIEKRQSVAFWCNPISGHATLYWYQQILGQGPKLLIQFQNNGVVDDSQLPKDRFSAERLKGVDSTLKIQPAKLEDSAVYLCASSFGRDWVSYEQYFGPGTRLTVT.